This T cell receptor beta chain was captured by sequencing in a study of cytomegalovirus exposure and HLA in healthy donors. Concerning this clone itself: The antigen is unknown.

General observations from the study: For most subjects, TCR beta sequences were reported to predict HLA-A and HLA-B alleles with accuracy. With further analysis later on, most CMV-associated TCR beta chains appeared HLA-restricted. Reported performance of the classifier showed diagnosis of cytomegalovirus status with high specificity and sensitivity.

Germline-derived CDR1 and CDR2 are MNHEY and SVGAGI. There are 16 residues in the CDR3. Unmatched junction bases numbered 6, after V lost 2 bases and J lost 2 bases. PCR primers comprised 60 Vbeta and 13 Jbeta primers. The method was immunoSEQ multiplex PCR; TCRdb's version includes in-frame clones alone and lacks a portion of them. The sample has about 100,000 clones, roughly four fifths seen once. This chain connects TRBV6-5 to TRBJ1-5; 7 bases fit TRBD1. The material sequenced was PBMCs. The receptor was derived from a male donor in good health and CMV-seropositive. Here the CDR3 DNA reads TGTGCCAGCAGTTACCGGACAGGCGGGGGCAATCAGCCCCAGCATTTT. It is translated as CASSYRTGGGNQPQHF.